A selection of T cell receptor beta chains follows, all from one sample in a study of blood T cell repertoires in COVID-19. Clones were sequenced by immunoSEQ multiplex PCR, and TCRdb holds only the in-frame ones, with some missing. The sample shows a few hundred thousand clones, about 87% of them seen only once. Input material: PBMCs or T cells enriched from blood (not recorded which). The source of these receptors is a man in his thirties or forties who had recovered from COVID-19. Both conserved end residues are part of each CDR3. D genes are given only for firm matches. Clone sizes are given selectively: once, few, many, or a class where the clone is expanded.

clone_size	v_call	j_call	d_call	cdr3_nt	cdr3_aa
once	TRBV18	TRBJ2-7	TRBD1	TGTGCCAGCTCACCCCCTACCGGGACAGGGGGCGGGTACGAGCAGTACTTC	CASSPPTGTGGGYEQYF
-	TRBV11-2	TRBJ2-7	-	TGTGCCAGCAGCTTAAATCAGGGCTCCTACGAGCAGTACTTC	CASSLNQGSYEQYF
-	TRBV11-2	TRBJ1-1	TRBD1	TGTGCCAGCGTCTCAGGGGGCTCGGACACTGAAGCTTTCTTT	CASVSGGSDTEAFF
-	TRBV30	TRBJ2-7	-	TGTGCCGCCAGCGGCTTTACAGACTACGAGCAGTACTTC	CAASGFTDYEQYF
-	TRBV3-1/TRBV3-2	TRBJ2-3	TRBD1	TGTGCCAGCAGCCGGAGAAAGACAGGGGACACAGATACGCAGTATTTT	CASSRRKTGDTDTQYF
-	TRBV11-2	TRBJ2-1	TRBD2	TGTGCCAGCAGCTTAGTATTCGGGCTAGCGGGGGGGTACAATGAGCAGTTCTTC	CASSLVFGLAGGYNEQFF
-	TRBV30	TRBJ1-2	-	TGTGCCTGGAGTCATGACTATGGCTACACCTTC	CAWSHDYGYTF
-	TRBV4-2	TRBJ1-1	-	TGTGCCAGCAGCCGGAAGGACAAGCGCTGGAACACTGAAGCTTTCTTT	CASSRKDKRWNTEAFF
few	TRBV7-9	TRBJ2-2	-	TGTGCCAGCAGCCCGTGGTGGCTAGAGAACACCGGGGAGCTGTTTTTT	CASSPWWLENTGELFF
-	TRBV18	TRBJ1-1	-	TGTGCCAGCTCACGGGGGACAACCAACACTGAAGCTTTCTTT	CASSRGTTNTEAFF
-	TRBV6-1	TRBJ1-2	-	TGTGCCAGCAGTGAGGACAGACAGTTCTTCGGAATTAACTATGGCTACACCTTC	CASSEDRQFFGINYGYTF
few	TRBV6-5	TRBJ2-7	TRBD1	TGTGCCAGCAGTTACTCGGGGACAGGGCCCTACGAGCAGTACTTC	CASSYSGTGPYEQYF
once	TRBV7-2	TRBJ1-2	-	TGTGCCAGCAGCTTAGATTGGTGGGGGCAGGGCTATGGCTACACCTTC	CASSLDWWGQGYGYTF
once	TRBV2	TRBJ1-2	TRBD1	TGTGCCAGCAGTGTATCACAGGGGGCGGTGAACTATGGCTACACCTTC	CASSVSQGAVNYGYTF
-	TRBV4-3	TRBJ1-2	-	TGCGCCAGCAGCCAATCCGGGTATGGCTACACCTTC	CASSQSGYGYTF
-	TRBV10-2	TRBJ2-7	-	TGCGCCAGCAGCACCAGGGGCCACGAGCAGTACTTC	CASSTRGHEQYF
-	TRBV30	TRBJ2-1	-	TGTGCCTGGAACCACGGGACAAGTGGTTGGCCCTACAATGAGCAGTTCTTC	CAWNHGTSGWPYNEQFF
-	TRBV18	TRBJ2-5	TRBD2	TGTGCCAGCTCACTAACTAGCGGGGGGCATACCGTCGGTGGGACCCAGTACTTC	CASSLTSGGHTVGGTQYF
-	TRBV15	TRBJ2-7	-	TGTGCCACCAGCAGTACCGGGATCAACGAGCAGTACTTC	CATSSTGINEQYF
-	TRBV7-2	TRBJ2-3	TRBD2	TGTGCCAGCAGCTCAGGACTAGCGGGAAACACAGATACGCAGTATTTT	CASSSGLAGNTDTQYF
-	TRBV7-2	TRBJ1-1	-	TGTGCCAGCAGCTTAGATTGGGGAGGGAACACTGAAGCTTTCTTT	CASSLDWGGNTEAFF
-	TRBV5-1	TRBJ2-1	TRBD1	TGCGCCAGCAGCTTTACAGGGGGAGGCAATGAGCAGTTCTTC	CASSFTGGGNEQFF
-	TRBV5-5	TRBJ1-1	TRBD1	TGTGCCAGCAGCTTGGAGGGGGCGGTGGGCGCTTTCTTT	CASSLEGAVGAFF
once	TRBV7-2	TRBJ1-2	-	TGTGCCAGCAGCTTAGCAGGGGATTTACATGGCTACACCTTC	CASSLAGDLHGYTF
-	TRBV7-2	TRBJ2-6	TRBD2	TGTGCCAGCAGCTTAAATGGACTAGCGACTGCGGGGGCCAACGTCCTGACTTTC	CASSLNGLATAGANVLTF
-	TRBV19	TRBJ1-5	TRBD1	TGTGCCAGTAGTATAGTGCAGACAGGGGTGAGCAATCAGCCCCAGCATTTT	CASSIVQTGVSNQPQHF
-	TRBV18	TRBJ2-1	TRBD2	TGTGCCAGCTCACCTATAGCGGGGGATTACAATGAGCAGTTCTTC	CASSPIAGDYNEQFF
few	TRBV4-2	TRBJ1-1	TRBD1	TGTGCCAGCAGCCATGACGTTCTCGGGACAGGGTACTCGAACACTGAAGCTTTCTTT	CASSHDVLGTGYSNTEAFF
-	TRBV5-4	TRBJ2-7	-	TGTGCCAGCAGCTGGGGGCCAGGAGGCTCCTACGAGCAGTACTTC	CASSWGPGGSYEQYF
-	TRBV2	TRBJ1-6	TRBD1	TGTGCCAGCAGTGCGGAGGGGGCGAATTCACCCCTCCACTTT	CASSAEGANSPLHF
-	TRBV27	TRBJ2-7	TRBD2	TGTGCCAGCAGTTTATTAAGGACTAGCAGCGAGCAGTACTTC	CASSLLRTSSEQYF
-	TRBV6-2/TRBV6-3	TRBJ2-7	-	TGTGCCAGCAGTAACAGAAACGAGCAGTACTTC	CASSNRNEQYF
-	TRBV20-1	TRBJ2-5	-	TGCAGTGCCGCAGAGGAAGAGACCCAGTACTTC	CSAAEEETQYF
-	TRBV27	TRBJ1-1	TRBD1	TGTGCCAGCACCAGTACCCGACAGGGATCAACTGAAGCTTTCTTT	CASTSTRQGSTEAFF
-	TRBV7-2	TRBJ2-2	TRBD2	TGTGCCAGCAGTTTAATTAGCGGGGGGTCGAACACCGGGGAGCTGTTTTTT	CASSLISGGSNTGELFF
once	TRBV29-1	TRBJ2-1	-	TGCAGCGTTGAAGTGAGAGGTACTAGCTCCTACAATGAGCAGTTCTTC	CSVEVRGTSSYNEQFF
-	TRBV11-2	TRBJ1-4	-	TGTGCCAGCAGCCCTCTGACAGGTTACAATGAAAAACTGTTTTTT	CASSPLTGYNEKLFF
few	TRBV6-4	TRBJ2-1	TRBD2	TGTGCCAGCAGTTTGACTAGCGGGGCGAACGAGCAGTTCTTC	CASSLTSGANEQFF
once	TRBV10-3	TRBJ2-7	TRBD2	TGTGCCATCAAAGCGGGGGCCTCCTCCTACGAGCAGTACTTC	CAIKAGASSYEQYF
-	TRBV24-1	TRBJ2-1	TRBD2	TGTGCCACCAGCGCGGGGGACAATGAGCAGTTCTTC	CATSAGDNEQFF
-	TRBV5-4	TRBJ2-6	TRBD1	TGTGCCAGCAGCTTGCCTGGACAGGGCCTACACTCTGGGGCCAACGTCCTGACTTTC	CASSLPGQGLHSGANVLTF
-	TRBV5-1	TRBJ2-1	-	TGCGCCAGCAGCCGCGGTCCGACTAGGTTGGATGAGCAGTTCTTC	CASSRGPTRLDEQFF
-	TRBV9	TRBJ2-3	TRBD2	TGTGCCAGCAGCGTAGGGGCTGGCGGGGGGGTGATCACAGATACGCAGTATTTT	CASSVGAGGGVITDTQYF
-	TRBV24-1	TRBJ2-5	TRBD2	TGTGCCACCAGTGATTCAACTAGCGGGGGGCTCCGTGGGACCCAGTACTTC	CATSDSTSGGLRGTQYF
-	TRBV24-1	TRBJ2-6	TRBD1	TGTGCCACCAGTGTGGGTGGACAGGGCCCTGGGGCCAACGTCCTGACTTTC	CATSVGGQGPGANVLTF
-	TRBV30	TRBJ1-1	-	TGTGCCTGGAGTGGAGGAAAGGGGACTGAAGCTTTCTTT	CAWSGGKGTEAFF
-	TRBV5-1	TRBJ2-5	TRBD2	TGCGCCAGCAGCGCGGGACTAGCTGCGGAGACCCAGTACTTC	CASSAGLAAETQYF
-	TRBV29-1	TRBJ2-2	TRBD2	TGCAGCGTTGTCCCTAGCGGGACCGGGGAGCTGTTTTTT	CSVVPSGTGELFF
-	TRBV15	TRBJ1-2	TRBD1	TGTGCCACCAGCAGAGGACAGGGGCCGGCCTATGGCTACACCTTC	CATSRGQGPAYGYTF
-	TRBV29-1	TRBJ1-2	-	TGCAGCGTTGAGGGGGGGTACTATGGCTACACCTTC	CSVEGGYYGYTF
-	TRBV9	TRBJ1-1	TRBD1	TGTGCCAGCAGCGTAGAGGGACAGGCGCTAATGAACACTGAAGCTTTCTTT	CASSVEGQALMNTEAFF